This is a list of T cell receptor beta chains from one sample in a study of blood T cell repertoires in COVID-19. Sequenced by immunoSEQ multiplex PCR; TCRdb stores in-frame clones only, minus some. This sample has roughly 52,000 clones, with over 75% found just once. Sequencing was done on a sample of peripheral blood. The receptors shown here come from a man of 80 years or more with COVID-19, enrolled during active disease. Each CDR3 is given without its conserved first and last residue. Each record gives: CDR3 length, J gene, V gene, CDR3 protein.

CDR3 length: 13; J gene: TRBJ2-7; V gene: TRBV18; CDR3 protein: ASSPDSKKGYEQY
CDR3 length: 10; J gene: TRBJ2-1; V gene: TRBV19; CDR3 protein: ASAHNYNEQF
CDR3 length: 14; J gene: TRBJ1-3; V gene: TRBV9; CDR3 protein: ASSEGIGTGGNTIY
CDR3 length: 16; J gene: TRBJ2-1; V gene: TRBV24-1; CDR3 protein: ATSDGGGWESSYNEQF
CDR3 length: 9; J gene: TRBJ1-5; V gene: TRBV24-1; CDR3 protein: ATAGTGRQH
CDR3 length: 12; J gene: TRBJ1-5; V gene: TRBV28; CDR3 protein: ASSRQGSNQPQH
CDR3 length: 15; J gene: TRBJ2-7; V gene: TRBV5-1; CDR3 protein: ASSHPTSGRSSYEQY
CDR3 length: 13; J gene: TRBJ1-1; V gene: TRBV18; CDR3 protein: ASSANRGLGTEAF
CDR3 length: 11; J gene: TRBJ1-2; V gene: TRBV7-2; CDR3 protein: ASSQDRAYGYT
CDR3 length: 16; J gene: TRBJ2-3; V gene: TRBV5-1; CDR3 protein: ASSLDGTGWDRTDTQY
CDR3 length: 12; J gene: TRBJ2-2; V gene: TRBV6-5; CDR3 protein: ATLRTANTGELF
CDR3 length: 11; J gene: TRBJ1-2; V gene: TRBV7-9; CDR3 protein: ASSPGVIGGYT
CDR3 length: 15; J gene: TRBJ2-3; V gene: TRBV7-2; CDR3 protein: ASSLYRTSAGTDTQY
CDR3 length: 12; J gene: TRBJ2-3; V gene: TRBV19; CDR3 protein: ASRSAEGTDTQY
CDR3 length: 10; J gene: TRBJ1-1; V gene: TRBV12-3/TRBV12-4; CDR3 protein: ASSLGLTEAF
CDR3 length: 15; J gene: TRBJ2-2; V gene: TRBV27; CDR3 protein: ASKTNAGARGTGELF
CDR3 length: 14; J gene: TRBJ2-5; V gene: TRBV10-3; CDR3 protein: AISPGRTGGAETQY
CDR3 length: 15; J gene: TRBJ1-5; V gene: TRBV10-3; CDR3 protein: ATGAPPQTGGNQPQH
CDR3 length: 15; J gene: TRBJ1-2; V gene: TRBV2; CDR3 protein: ASSGPGTGGGNYGYT
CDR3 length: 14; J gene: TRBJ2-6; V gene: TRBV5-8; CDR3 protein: ASSLDGGTGANVLT
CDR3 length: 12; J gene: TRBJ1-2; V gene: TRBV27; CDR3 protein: ASSPLRANYGYT
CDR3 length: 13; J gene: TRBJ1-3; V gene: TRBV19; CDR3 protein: ASSTAGTAGNTIY
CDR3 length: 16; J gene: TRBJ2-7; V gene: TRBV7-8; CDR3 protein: ASSPRRFLAGGTYEQY
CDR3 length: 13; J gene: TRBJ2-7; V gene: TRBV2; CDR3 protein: ASRFSTGMTYEQY
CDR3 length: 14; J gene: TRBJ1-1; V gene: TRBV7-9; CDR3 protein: ASSLDSAGLGTEAF
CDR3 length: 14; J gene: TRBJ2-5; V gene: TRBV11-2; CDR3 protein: ASSRDATGYQETQY
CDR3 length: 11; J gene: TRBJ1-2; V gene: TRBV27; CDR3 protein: ASSRGTGYGYT
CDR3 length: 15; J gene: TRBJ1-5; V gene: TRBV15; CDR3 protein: ATRQEGPGQQNQPQH
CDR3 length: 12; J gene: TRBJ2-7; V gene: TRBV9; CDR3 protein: ASSVLGQGYEQY
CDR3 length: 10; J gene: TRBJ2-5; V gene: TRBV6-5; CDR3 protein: ASAPPQETQY
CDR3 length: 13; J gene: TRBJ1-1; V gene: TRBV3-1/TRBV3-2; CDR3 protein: ASSQRGGMNTEAF
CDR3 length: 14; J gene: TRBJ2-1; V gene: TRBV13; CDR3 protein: ASSLAGLAGYNEQF
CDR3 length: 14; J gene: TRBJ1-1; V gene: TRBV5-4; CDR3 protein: ASSLDGLRGGTEAF
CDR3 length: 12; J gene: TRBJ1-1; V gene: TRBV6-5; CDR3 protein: ASSYSGQGTEAF
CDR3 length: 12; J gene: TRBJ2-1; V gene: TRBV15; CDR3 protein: ATSRASSYNEQF
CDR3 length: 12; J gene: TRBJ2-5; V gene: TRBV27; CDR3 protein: ASRLGTKFETQY
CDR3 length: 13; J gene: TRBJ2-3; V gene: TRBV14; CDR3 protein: ASSQSGRATDTQY
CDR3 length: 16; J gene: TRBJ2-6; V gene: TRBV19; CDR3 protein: ASSIRDRASSGANVLT
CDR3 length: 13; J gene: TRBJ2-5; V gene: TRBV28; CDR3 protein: ASTTNGGYQETQY
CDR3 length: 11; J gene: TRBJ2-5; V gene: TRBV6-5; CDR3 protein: ASERGRWETQY
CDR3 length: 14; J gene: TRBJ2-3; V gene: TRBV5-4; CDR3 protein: ASSLGVSGTPGTQY
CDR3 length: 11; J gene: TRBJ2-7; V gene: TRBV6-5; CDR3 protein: ASTNGRGYEQY
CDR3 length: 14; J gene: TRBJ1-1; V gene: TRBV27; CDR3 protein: ASSLQGATMRTEAF
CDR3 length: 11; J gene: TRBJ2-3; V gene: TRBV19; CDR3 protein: ASSISRADTQY
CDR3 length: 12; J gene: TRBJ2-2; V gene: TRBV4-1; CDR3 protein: ASSQGHRTGELF
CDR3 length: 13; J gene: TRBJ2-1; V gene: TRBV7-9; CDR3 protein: ASSLGGLANNEQF
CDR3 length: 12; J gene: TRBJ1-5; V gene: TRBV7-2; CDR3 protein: ASSFTGGDQPQH